This T cell receptor beta chain was documented in a study of cytomegalovirus exposure and HLA in healthy donors. Study findings and constraints: Owing to their indistinguishability, certain V segments, notably TRBV6-2 and TRBV6-3, were excluded. Through in vitro validation, a few CMV-associated chains were shown to be specific for CMV antigens.

This CDR3 region has 15 residues. PCR used 60 Vbeta primers and 13 Jbeta primers. Here immunoSEQ multiplex PCR was the method, and the copy in TCRdb shows in-frame clones only, minus some. The sample yields around 200,000 clones, about 81% seen once. Points on this clone: The antigen is unknown.

The source of this sequence is a woman under 30 in good health and CMV-seronegative. The chain carries TRBV21-1 and TRBJ2-5; the table's D call of TRBD2 was not tested on the DNA. The J call could be wrong; TRBJ2-7 is a better fit for the DNA end. TRBV21-1 is marked as a pseudogene. Sequencing used PBMCs. The CDR3 sequence: CASSNGLARFYEQYF. The CDR3 nucleotides read TGTGCCAGCAGCAATGGACTAGCGCGCTTCTACGAGCAGTACTTC.